Below are 2 T cell receptor beta chains sequenced from a single sample in a study of PD-1 blockade in classical Hodgkin lymphoma. The data were produced by immunoSEQ multiplex PCR, yet TCRdb's version contains in-frame clones alone and is incomplete. The sample comprises about 28,000 clones, 80% of which are singletons, and about 17% rests with the top ten. The time point denotes: cycle 4 day 1 (C4D1), after around six weeks of nivolumab. All trial patients relapsed after autologous stem cell transplantation. The source was peripheral blood mononuclear cells (PBMCs), collected before the fourth cycle of nivolumab. The receptors were sampled from a human donor with classical Hodgkin lymphoma.

This rearrangement joins TRBV6-5 to TRBJ2-3; no clear D. Between the trimmed V and J ends, which lost 2 bases and 9 bases, there was a span of 15 bases. The CDR3 covers 14 residues. Per the germline V gene, CDR1 is MNHEY and CDR2 is SVGAGI. CDR3 sequence reads: CASSYGQVERTQYF. CDR3 DNA: TGTGCCAGCAGTTACGGGCAGGTAGAGAGGACGCAGTATTTT.

The CDR3 sequence: CASSFGTSGSGTGELFF. CDR3 nucleotides: TGTGCCAGCAGCTTCGGGACTAGCGGGAGTGGGACCGGGGAGCTGTTTTTT. The genes are TRBV11-1 and TRBJ2-2; 14 bases fit TRBD2. Germline V lookup: CDR1 SGHAT, CDR2 FQDESV (reference sequence). The CDR3 sequence is 17 residues long. With 3 bases clipped from V and 5 bases from J, the junction kept 5 bases outside the gene matches.